The rows below give T cell receptor beta chains drawn from one sample of a study of monozygotic twins with inflammatory bowel disease. TCRdb re-called the 5' RACE reads; every CDR3 protein appears as one record, without DNA. The sample includes approximately 400,000 distinct CDR3 sequences. The sequencing input was blood. These receptors all come from a human donor with ulcerative colitis or Crohn's disease, or a healthy co-twin of an affected twin (not recorded which). Both conserved end residues are part of each CDR3. Each record gives: J gene, V gene, CDR3 protein.

J gene: TRBJ2-7
V gene: TRBV29-1
CDR3 protein: CSVAGRGMTYEQYF

J gene: TRBJ2-5
V gene: TRBV9
CDR3 protein: CASSVALTDGETQYF

J gene: TRBJ2-1
V gene: TRBV3-1
CDR3 protein: CASSSQSGGEQFF

J gene: TRBJ1-5
V gene: TRBV11-2
CDR3 protein: CASSLGGPEDEQPQHF

J gene: TRBJ1-1
V gene: TRBV7-2
CDR3 protein: CASSFQGRNTEAFF

J gene: TRBJ2-2
V gene: TRBV7-2
CDR3 protein: CASSLEQNTGELFF

J gene: TRBJ2-6
V gene: TRBV12-3/TRBV12-4
CDR3 protein: CASRPGGSGANVLTF

J gene: TRBJ1-5
V gene: TRBV20-1
CDR3 protein: CSATIESWGGDQPQHF

J gene: TRBJ2-3
V gene: TRBV30
CDR3 protein: CAWSVSRALGLTDTQYF

J gene: TRBJ1-2
V gene: TRBV7-9
CDR3 protein: CASSQGGSNYGYTF

J gene: TRBJ2-3
V gene: TRBV18
CDR3 protein: CASSPPMADTQYF

J gene: TRBJ1-6
V gene: TRBV7-8
CDR3 protein: CASSLGRVEDSPLHF

J gene: TRBJ1-5
V gene: TRBV4-1
CDR3 protein: CASSQEAAVISGQPQHF

J gene: TRBJ2-7
V gene: TRBV7-2
CDR3 protein: CASSLFPGQNYEQYF

J gene: TRBJ1-1
V gene: TRBV7-2
CDR3 protein: CASSLIRNTEAFF